Following are 6 T cell receptor beta chains from one sample sequenced in a study of spatial heterogeneity in lung cancer (dated by TCRdb to about 2019). Library generation was performed with 5' RACE. TCRdb shows the sequencer as NextSeq 500. In-frame beta chains were kept once TCRdb had trimmed the public reads at Q25 with fastp and called clones with MiXCR. Every entry covers one CDR3 protein and lists the most common genes and DNA from its rows. Recorded for this sample are approximately 40,000 distinct CDR3 sequences; under 8.5% of them occurred a single time. The ten largest make up approximately 28% of the sample. Interpreted using the paper, the time point label stands for: sample taken at primary tumor resection. The sequences come from PBMCs, collected at surgery. These receptors all come from a female donor with early-stage non-small cell lung cancer.

The sample holds a few counts of this clonotype. The V call is TRBV6-6, the J call TRBJ1-1; no reliable D call. This CDR3 is 13 amino acids long. Trimming removed 6 bases at V and 6 bases at J, with 14 bases between. Germline V gene sequence: CDR1 MNHNY, CDR2 SVGAGI (reference sequence). The CDR3: CASRDAKVAEAFF. In DNA, the CDR3 is TGTGCCAGCAGAGACGCCAAAGTCGCTGAAGCTTTCTTT.

The V gene is TRBV4-1, the J gene TRBJ1-6, with D possibly matching TRBD1 (6 bases). This CDR3 is 16 amino acids long. Looked up from germline, CDR1 is MGHRA and CDR2 is YSYEKL. Trimming shortened V by 1 base and J by 7 bases, and 14 bases separated the two germline ends. The CDR3 sequence: CASSQGGTGRNSPLHF. CDR3 bases: TGCGCCAGCAGCCAAGGCGGCACAGGGAGAAATTCACCCCTCCACTTT.

The table lists this clonotype with many counts. The chain is built from TRBV29-1 and TRBJ2-7; 10 positions agree with TRBD1. The ends lost 7 bases at V and 6 bases at J; junction bases unmatched: 6. The CDR3 sequence is 12 residues long. Germline-derived CDR1 and CDR2 are SQVTM and ANQGSEA. The CDR3 is CSAATGGVEQYF. In DNA form, the CDR3 reads TGCAGCGCCGCGACAGGGGGCGTCGAGCAGTACTTC.

This clonotype was picked up many times. The chain is built from TRBV29-1 and TRBJ2-1; 10 nucleotides agree with TRBD2. Germline values: CDR1 SQVTM, CDR2 ANQGSEA. Unmatched junction bases numbered 5, after V lost 8 bases and J lost 7 bases. The CDR3 sequence is 12 residues long. CDR3: CSPWTSGNEQFF. The CDR3 DNA follows: TGCAGCCCATGGACTAGCGGTAATGAGCAGTTCTTC.

This clonotype was picked up many times. The chain uses TRBV14 and TRBJ2-3; a possible D gene is TRBD2 (6 bases). Trimming stripped 2 bases from V and 4 bases from J, with 16 bases between. CDR3 length: 16 residues. Germline loops: CDR1 SGHDN, CDR2 FVKESK. The CDR3 DNA is TGTGCCAGCAGCCAACCGGCGGGATGGTGGGCAGATACGCAGTATTTT. Its translation: CASSQPAGWWADTQYF.

This clonotype was observed a handful of times. The chain uses TRBV11-2 and TRBJ2-5, with D uncertain. Germline V gives CDR1 SGHAT, CDR2 FQNNGV. Trimming took 2 bases from V and 5 from J, leaving 12 bases between them. CDR3 size: 14 residues. CDR3 sequence: CASSLQPSMETQYF. Here the CDR3 DNA reads TGTGCCAGCAGCTTACAGCCCTCAATGGAGACCCAGTACTTC.